The clone carrying this TCR beta chain was seen only a few times. There are 14 residues in the CDR3. Trimming cost V 5 bases and J 7 bases, with 12 bases left between them. In germline, CDR1 is SGHVS, CDR2 FQNEAQ. This record comes from a study of blood T cell repertoires in COVID-19. Study as a whole: Samples representing acute and convalescent COVID-19 were sourced from the United States, Italy and Spain. T cells, B-cell-depleted T cells, or PBMCs provided the cDNA or gDNA that served as material.

Study processing details: Researchers report that nucleated cell counts were estimated from reference gene primer amplification. Repertoires were generated with immunoSEQ multiplex PCR, while TCRdb's copy carries only in-frame clones and drops some. Clone size and V and J calls were adopted from that table, with D and trimming inferred from the DNA. This table holds 69,000 or so clones, about four fifths found once. Sequencing was performed on peripheral blood. This clonotype was sampled from an elderly woman with acute or convalescent COVID-19. The chain employs TRBV7-8 and TRBJ1-6; D is possibly TRBD1 (6 bases). Written as DNA, the CDR3 is TGTGCCAGCAGCCCTCGGACAGACAATTCACCCCTCCACTTT. This sequence encodes CASSPRTDNSPLHF.